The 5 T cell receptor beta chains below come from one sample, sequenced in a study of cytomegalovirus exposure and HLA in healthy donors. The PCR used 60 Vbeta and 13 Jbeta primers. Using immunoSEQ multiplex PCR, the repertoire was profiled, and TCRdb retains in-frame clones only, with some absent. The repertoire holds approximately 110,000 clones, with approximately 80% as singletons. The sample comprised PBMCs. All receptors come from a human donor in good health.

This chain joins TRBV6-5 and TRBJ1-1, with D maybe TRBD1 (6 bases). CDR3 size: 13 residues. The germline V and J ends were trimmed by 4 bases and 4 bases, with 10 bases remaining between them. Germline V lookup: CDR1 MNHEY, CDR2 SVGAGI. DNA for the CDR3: TGTGCCAGCAGTTTAGGGGGGGGCACTGAAGCTTTCTTT. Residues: CASSLGGGTEAFF.

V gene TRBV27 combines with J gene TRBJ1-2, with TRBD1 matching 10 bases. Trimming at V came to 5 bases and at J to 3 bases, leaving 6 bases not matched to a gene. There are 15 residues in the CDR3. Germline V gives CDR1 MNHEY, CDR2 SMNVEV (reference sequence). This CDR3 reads CASSLLGQGDYGYTF. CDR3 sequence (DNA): TGTGCCAGCAGTCTTCTAGGACAGGGGGACTATGGCTACACCTTC.

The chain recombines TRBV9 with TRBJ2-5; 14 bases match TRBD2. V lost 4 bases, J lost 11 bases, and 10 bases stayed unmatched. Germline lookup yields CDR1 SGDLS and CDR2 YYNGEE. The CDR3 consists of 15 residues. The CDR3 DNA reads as TGTGCCAGCAGCCCGGGGGGACTAGCGGGAGAAGAGCAGTACTTC. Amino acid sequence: CASSPGGLAGEEQYF.

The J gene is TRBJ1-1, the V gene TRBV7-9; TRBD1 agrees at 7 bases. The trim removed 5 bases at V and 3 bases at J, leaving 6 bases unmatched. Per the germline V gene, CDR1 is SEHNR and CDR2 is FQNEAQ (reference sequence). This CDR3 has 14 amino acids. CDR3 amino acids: CASSLQGLDTEAFF. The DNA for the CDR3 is TGTGCCAGCAGCCTACAGGGGCTGGACACTGAAGCTTTCTTT.

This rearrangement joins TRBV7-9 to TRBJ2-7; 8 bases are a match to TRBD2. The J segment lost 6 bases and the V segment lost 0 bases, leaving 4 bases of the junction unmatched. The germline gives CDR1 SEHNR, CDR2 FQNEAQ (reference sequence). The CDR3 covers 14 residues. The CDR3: CASSLASGRPEQYF. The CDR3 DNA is TGTGCCAGCAGCTTAGCCAGCGGGAGACCCGAGCAGTACTTC.